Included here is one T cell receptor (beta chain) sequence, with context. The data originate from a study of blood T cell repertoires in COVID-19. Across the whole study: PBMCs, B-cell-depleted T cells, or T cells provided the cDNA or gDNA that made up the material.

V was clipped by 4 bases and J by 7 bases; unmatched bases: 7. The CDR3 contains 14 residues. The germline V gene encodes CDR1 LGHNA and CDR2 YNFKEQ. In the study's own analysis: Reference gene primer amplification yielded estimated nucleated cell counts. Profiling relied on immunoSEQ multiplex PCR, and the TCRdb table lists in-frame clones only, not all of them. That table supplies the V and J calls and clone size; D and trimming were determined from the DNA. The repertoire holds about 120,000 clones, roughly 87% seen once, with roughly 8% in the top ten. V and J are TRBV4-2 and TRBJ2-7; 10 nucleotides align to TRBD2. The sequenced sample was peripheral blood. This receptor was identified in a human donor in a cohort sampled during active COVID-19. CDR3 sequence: CASSPGEREGEQYF. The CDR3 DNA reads TGTGCCAGCAGCCCGGGGGAGCGGGAGGGAGAGCAGTACTTC.